This T cell receptor (beta chain) was sequenced in a study of cytomegalovirus exposure and HLA in healthy donors. Overall study findings and caveats: Previous analysis showed most TCR beta V segments were productive about 87% or about 30% of the time.

To note about this clone: Its antigen is as yet unknown.

This CDR3 is built from 15 residues. Deletions cut 2 bases from V and 2 bases from J, with 12 bases between. The germline V gene has CDR1 MNHEY and CDR2 SVGAGI. Primers for the PCR totalled 60 Vbeta and 13 Jbeta. TCRdb's table, derived via immunoSEQ multiplex PCR, lists solely in-frame clones and lacks some. Altogether over 130,000 clones are present, over 60% being singletons, with the ten largest covering 6.5%. The J gene is TRBJ1-2, the V gene TRBV6-5; weak D call: TRBD1 (5 bases). The sequenced sample consisted of PBMCs. This receptor was taken from a woman aged 55-69 years in good health and CMV-seronegative. As DNA, the CDR3 is TGTGCCAGCAGTTACCAGAACAGGAAAAACTATGGCTACACCTTC. It encodes CASSYQNRKNYGYTF.